The 18 T cell receptor beta chains listed next were all sequenced from one sample in a study of blood T cell repertoires in COVID-19. Libraries were prepared by immunoSEQ multiplex PCR; TCRdb keeps only in-frame clonotypes and omits some of them. Of some 270,000 clones listed, about nine tenths are singletons. The specimen sequenced was peripheral blood. The receptors here all came from a man in his forties or fifties with active or convalescent COVID-19.

The chain uses TRBV6-5 and TRBJ2-3, with D uncertain. Germline loops: CDR1 MNHEY, CDR2 SVGAGI. This CDR3 is built from 15 residues. Trimming shortened V by 5 bases and J by 0 bases, and 12 bases separated the two germline ends. CDR3 residues: CASSRGASSTDTQYF. The CDR3 region has the DNA TGTGCCAGCAGTCGAGGAGCATCTAGCACAGATACGCAGTATTTT.

This clone was observed once. The J gene is TRBJ2-2, the V gene TRBV6-5, with D possibly matching TRBD1 (5 bases). The V end lost 4 bases, the J end lost 7 bases, and 7 bases lay between the germline ends. CDR1 and CDR2 from the germline V gene are MNHEY and SVGAGI. This CDR3 has 12 residues. CDR3 bases: TGTGCCAGCAGTTTTAGGGGCGGGGAGCTGTTTTTT. This gives the protein CASSFRGGELFF.

The chain links TRBV24-1 to TRBJ1-1, with D tentatively TRBD1 (6 bases). The germline V gene has CDR1 KGHDR and CDR2 SFDVKD. CDR3 size: 14 residues. V was clipped by 5 bases and J by 0 bases, with 9 bases between them. CDR3 coding DNA: TGTGCCACCAGTGGGGGACACCTGAACACTGAAGCTTTCTTT. It translates to CATSGGHLNTEAFF.

The chain joins TRBV11-2 to TRBJ1-5; D gene uncertain. The germline gives CDR1 SGHAT, CDR2 FQNNGV. V shed 1 base and J shed 6 bases, with 10 bases lying between them. This CDR3 spans 14 amino acids. For the CDR3, the DNA is TGTGCCAGCAGCTTAGGGGCCCTCGGTCAGCCCCAGCATTTT. The encoded protein is CASSLGALGQPQHF.

The chain carries TRBV27 and TRBJ1-4, with 7 bases aligning to TRBD1. The ends lost 6 bases at V and 8 bases at J; junction bases unmatched: 9. CDR3 length: 14 residues. Germline lookup yields CDR1 MNHEY and CDR2 SMNVEV (reference sequence). The CDR3 region has the DNA TGTGCCAGCAGACAACCAGGGGGAGGCGAAAAACTGTTTTTT. As protein: CASRQPGGGEKLFF.

J is TRBJ2-3 and V is TRBV6-1; TRBD1 might be the D (6 bases). The germline V gene has CDR1 MNHNS and CDR2 SASEGT. The CDR3 contains 15 residues. V was clipped by 2 bases and J by 7 bases, with 16 bases between them. Here the CDR3 reads CASSELGQKTNTQYF. DNA for the CDR3: TGTGCCAGCAGTGAATTAGGACAGAAAACTAATACGCAGTATTTT.

V usage is TRBV5-4 and J usage is TRBJ2-2; TRBD1 agrees at 8 bases. This CDR3 is built from 16 residues. Trimming took 3 bases from V and 0 from J; bases not matched to a gene: 4. Germline V gene data show CDR1 as SGHNT and CDR2 as YYREEE (reference sequence). In DNA, the CDR3 is TGTGCCAGCAGCTACTGGACAGGGCCGAACACCGGGGAGCTGTTTTTT. Amino acid sequence: CASSYWTGPNTGELFF.

This sequence joins TRBV6-1 and TRBJ2-1; 10 bases fit TRBD1. The J segment lost 5 bases and the V segment lost 6 bases, leaving 7 bases of the junction unmatched. CDR1 is MNHNS and CDR2 is SASEGT in the germline V gene. CDR3 length: 15 amino acids. The CDR3 DNA is TGTGCCAGCAGCACCGGGACAGGGGTAAACAATGAGCAGTTCTTC. As protein: CASSTGTGVNNEQFF.

This clone was seen a single time. The chain has TRBV6-4 and TRBJ2-6; 9 nucleotides agree with TRBD1. This CDR3 has 18 amino acids. Unmatched junction bases numbered 10, after V lost 7 bases and J lost 0 bases. Germline CDR1 is MRHNA and CDR2 is SNTAGT. The CDR3 here is CASNLSGQGFSGANVLTF. The CDR3 nucleotides are TGTGCCAGCAATCTCTCGGGACAGGGATTCTCTGGGGCCAACGTCCTGACTTTC.

This clone was observed once. The V call is TRBV18, the J call TRBJ1-2, with D tentatively TRBD1 (6 bases). V lost 6 bases and J lost 6, with 23 bases in between. CDR3 length: 16 residues. In germline, CDR1 is KGHSH, CDR2 LQKENI. The CDR3 reads CASSRGIQGIMDGYTF. The DNA of the CDR3 is TGTGCCAGCTCCAGAGGAATACAGGGAATTATGGATGGCTACACCTTC.

The genes are TRBV9 and TRBJ1-2; D gene ambiguous. This CDR3 region has 15 residues. Germline lookup yields CDR1 SGDLS and CDR2 YYNGEE. V was shortened by 4 bases and J by 4 bases, with 17 bases between the two germline ends. CDR3 nucleotide sequence: TGTGCCAGCAGCCCTTATACTGGAGGCGTCTATGGCTACACCTTC. Encoded protein: CASSPYTGGVYGYTF.

The chain uses TRBV5-4 and TRBJ2-5; 13 bases agree with TRBD2. J gave up 3 bases and V 0 bases, and 2 bases lay outside the gene matches. CDR3 length: 16 amino acids. The germline gives CDR1 SGHNT, CDR2 YYREEE (reference sequence). The CDR3 region is CASSLGLAGGKETQYF. CDR3 DNA sequence: TGTGCCAGCAGCTTGGGACTAGCGGGGGGTAAAGAGACCCAGTACTTC. Using reference TRBV5-4 and TRBJ2-5 for the parts outside the CDR3, the full variable domain is ETGVTQSPTHLIKTRGQQVTLRCSSQSGHNTVSWYQQALGQGPQFIFQYYREEENGRGNFPPRFSGLQFPNYSSELNVNALELDDSALYLCASSLGLAGGKETQYFGPGTRLLVL.

The V and J genes are TRBV2 and TRBJ1-3; TRBD1 is a possible D gene (6 bases). The CDR3 has 14 amino acids. The germline V gene encodes CDR1 SNHLY and CDR2 FYNNEI. V lost 7 bases and J 0 bases, leaving 10 bases between the germline ends. The chain's CDR3 is CASTTGHSGNTIYF. DNA for the CDR3: TGTGCCAGCACAACAGGGCACTCTGGAAACACCATATATTTT.

The gene calls are TRBV5-1 and TRBJ2-3, with D uncertain. CDR3 length equals 12 residues. V lost 1 base and J 3 bases, leaving 3 bases between the germline ends. The germline V gene has CDR1 SGHRS and CDR2 YFSETQ. The chain's CDR3 is CASSLRTDTQYF. The CDR3 DNA reads TGCGCCAGCAGCTTGCGGACAGATACGCAGTATTTT.

The chain carries TRBV5-1 and TRBJ1-6; the D is unclear. This CDR3 contains 13 residues. Per the germline V gene, CDR1 is SGHRS and CDR2 is YFSETQ. Trimming took 0 bases from V and 10 from J, leaving 8 bases between them. The CDR3 nucleotides are TGCGCCAGCAGCTTGGTACAGAACTCACCCCTCCACTTT. This gives the protein CASSLVQNSPLHF. Supplemented by reference TRBV5-1 and TRBJ1-6, the full variable domain reads KAGVTQTPRYLIKTRGQQVTLSCSPISGHRSVSWYQQTPGQGLQFLFEYFSETQRNKGNFPGRFSGRQFSNSRSEMNVSTLELGDSALYLCASSLVQNSPLHFGNGTRLTVT.

The chain has TRBV27 and TRBJ2-2; 8 bases line up with TRBD1. The J segment lost 3 bases and the V segment lost 6 bases, leaving 6 bases of the junction unmatched. From germline, CDR1 is MNHEY and CDR2 SMNVEV (reference sequence). This CDR3 region has 15 residues. Written as DNA, the CDR3 is TGTGCCAGCAGAGCAACAGGGGGAGACACCGGGGAGCTGTTTTTT. It is translated as CASRATGGDTGELFF.

J is TRBJ2-2 and V is TRBV11-1; 13 nucleotides line up with TRBD2. J was trimmed by 1 base and V by 5 bases; bases with no gene match: 1. Germline values: CDR1 SGHAT, CDR2 FQDESV (reference sequence). This CDR3 spans 16 amino acids. DNA for the CDR3: TGTGCCAGCAGCCGACTAGCGGGAGGGAACACCGGGGAGCTGTTTTTT. It codes for CASSRLAGGNTGELFF.

This clone was counted at least ten times. This rearrangement joins TRBV7-3 to TRBJ2-3; tentative D call: TRBD2 (7 bases). V lost 4 bases and J lost 5, with 19 bases in between. CDR1 and CDR2 from the germline V gene are SGHTA and FQGTGA. This CDR3 is 16 amino acids long. The CDR3 here is CASSSLGGGSGDTQYF. The CDR3 nucleotides are TGTGCCAGCAGCTCCCTAGGGGGGGGCTCTGGAGATACGCAGTATTTT.